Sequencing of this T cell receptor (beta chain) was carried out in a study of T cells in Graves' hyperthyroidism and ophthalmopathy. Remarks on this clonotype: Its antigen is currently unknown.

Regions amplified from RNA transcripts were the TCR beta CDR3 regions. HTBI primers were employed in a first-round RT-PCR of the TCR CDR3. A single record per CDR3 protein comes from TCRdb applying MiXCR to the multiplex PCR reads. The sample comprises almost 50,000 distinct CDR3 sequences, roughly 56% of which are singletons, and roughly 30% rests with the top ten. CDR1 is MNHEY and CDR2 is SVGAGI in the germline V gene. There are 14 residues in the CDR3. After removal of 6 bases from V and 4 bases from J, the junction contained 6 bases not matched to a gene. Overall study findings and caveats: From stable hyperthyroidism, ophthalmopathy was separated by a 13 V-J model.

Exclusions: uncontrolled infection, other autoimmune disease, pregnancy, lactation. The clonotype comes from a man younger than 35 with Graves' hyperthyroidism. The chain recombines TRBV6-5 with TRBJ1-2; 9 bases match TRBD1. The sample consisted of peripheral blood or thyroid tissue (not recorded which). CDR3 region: CASSSGTGLYGYTF. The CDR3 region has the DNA TGTGCCAGCAGCTCCGGGACAGGGCTCTATGGCTACACCTTC.